The clone carrying this TCR beta chain showed up just a few times. Its antigen is currently unknown. This entry comes from a study of beta chain features in type 1 diabetes. Turning to the study itself: Cell yields, gender and age were similar in healthy donors and patients.

Germline CDR1 reads ENHRY; CDR2 reads SYGVKD. CDR3 size: 15 residues. V dropped 2 bases and J dropped 4; count of bases not matched to a gene: 2. Study-wide results and limits: A greater similarity of naive, central memory and Treg TCRB repertoires was seen among patients than among healthy donors.

A single heparinised draw of roughly 100 mL on average was taken per donor. CD4+ naive, central memory, regulatory and stem cell-like memory subsets were isolated by sorting on CD45RO/CCR7/CD25/CD127/CD95/CD27. Of the isolated RNA, all was reverse transcribed, and so the sequenced material was expressed TCRB transcripts. TCRdb's table, derived via immunoSEQ multiplex PCR, lists solely in-frame clones and lacks some. The table has approximately 140,000 clones, around 50% seen once. The sample consisted of Tregs from blood. The TCR was taken from a man between 18 and 35 years old in good health. The rearrangement uses TRBV10-3 and TRBJ2-1, with TRBD1 matching over 10 bases. In DNA form, the CDR3 reads TGTGCCATCAGTGAGGACAGGGGGCTTTACAATGAGCAGTTCTTC. Its protein is CAISEDRGLYNEQFF.